Sequencing of this TCR beta chain was carried out in a study of shared clonotypes between healthy human individuals. Per germline, CDR1 GTSNPN and CDR2 SVGIG (reference sequence). V shed 0 bases, J shed 5 bases, and the junction held 7 bases outside the gene matches. CDR3 length: 15 amino acids. Repertoires were generated with immunoSEQ multiplex PCR, while TCRdb's copy carries only in-frame clones and drops some. The sample has about 1 million clones; approximately 76% are singletons. The chain uses TRBV30 and TRBJ1-1; 9 nucleotides agree with TRBD1. This clonotype was obtained from a young man in good health. The sequencing input was memory CD4+ T cells sorted from blood. Subset meaning: CD45RA-negative fraction. DNA of the CDR3: TGTGCCTGGAGTGTGGGAGGGACAGGGCGGACTGAAGCTTTCTTT. This translates into CAWSVGGTGRTEAFF.